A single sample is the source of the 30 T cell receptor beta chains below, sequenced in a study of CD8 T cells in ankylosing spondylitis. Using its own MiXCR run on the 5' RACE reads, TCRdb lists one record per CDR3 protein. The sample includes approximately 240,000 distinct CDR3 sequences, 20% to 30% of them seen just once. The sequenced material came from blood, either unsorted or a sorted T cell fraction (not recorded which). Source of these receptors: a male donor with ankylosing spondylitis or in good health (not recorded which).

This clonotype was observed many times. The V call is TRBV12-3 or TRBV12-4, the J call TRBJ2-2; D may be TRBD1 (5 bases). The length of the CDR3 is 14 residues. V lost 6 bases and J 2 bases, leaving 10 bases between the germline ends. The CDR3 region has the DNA TGTGCCAGCAGGCGACAGCTTAACACCGGGGAGCTGTTTTTT. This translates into CASRRQLNTGELFF.

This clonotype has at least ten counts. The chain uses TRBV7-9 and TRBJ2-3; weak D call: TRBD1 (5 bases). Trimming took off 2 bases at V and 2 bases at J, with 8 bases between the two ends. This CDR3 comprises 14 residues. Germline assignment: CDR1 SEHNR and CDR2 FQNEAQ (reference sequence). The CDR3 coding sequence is TGTGCCAGCAGCTTAACACAGGCCACAGATACGCAGTATTTT. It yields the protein CASSLTQATDTQYF.

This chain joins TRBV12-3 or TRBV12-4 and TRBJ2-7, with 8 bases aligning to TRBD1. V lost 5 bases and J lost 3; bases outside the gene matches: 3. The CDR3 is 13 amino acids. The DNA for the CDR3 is TGTGCCAGCAGTGACGGACAGGGCTACGAGCAGTACTTC. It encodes CASSDGQGYEQYF.

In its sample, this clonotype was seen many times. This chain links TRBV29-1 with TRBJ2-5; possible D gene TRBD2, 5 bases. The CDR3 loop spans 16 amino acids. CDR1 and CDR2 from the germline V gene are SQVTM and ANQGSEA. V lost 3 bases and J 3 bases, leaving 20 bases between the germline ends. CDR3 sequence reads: CSVDRTDSDWEETQYF. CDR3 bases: TGCAGCGTTGACCGGACTGACTCAGACTGGGAAGAGACCCAGTACTTC.

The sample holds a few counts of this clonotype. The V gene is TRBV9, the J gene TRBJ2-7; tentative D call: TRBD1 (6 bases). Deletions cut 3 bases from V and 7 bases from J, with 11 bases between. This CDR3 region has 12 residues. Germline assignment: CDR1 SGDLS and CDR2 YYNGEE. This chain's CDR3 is CASSADSREQYF. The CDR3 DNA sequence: TGTGCCAGCAGCGCGGACAGCCGGGAGCAGTACTTC.

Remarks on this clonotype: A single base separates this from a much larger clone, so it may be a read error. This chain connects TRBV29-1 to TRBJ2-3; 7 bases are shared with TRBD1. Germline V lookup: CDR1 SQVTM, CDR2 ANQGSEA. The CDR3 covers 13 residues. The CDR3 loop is CSVEGDSTETQYF. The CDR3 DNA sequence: TGCAGCGTTGAAGGGGACAGCACAGAAACGCAGTATTTT.

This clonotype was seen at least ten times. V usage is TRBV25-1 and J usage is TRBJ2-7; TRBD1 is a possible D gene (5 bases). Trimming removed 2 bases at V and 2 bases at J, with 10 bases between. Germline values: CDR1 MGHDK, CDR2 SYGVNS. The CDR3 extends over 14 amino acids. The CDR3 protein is CASSEGGAAYEQYF. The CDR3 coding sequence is TGTGCCAGCAGTGAAGGTGGGGCAGCCTACGAGCAGTACTTC.

CDR3 bases: TGTGCCAGCAGTGAAGCTTTCTCGGTAGGAAGTCAGCCCCAGCATTTT. It codes for CASSEAFSVGSQPQHF. V and J are TRBV2 and TRBJ1-5; no clear D gene. Trimming removed 0 bases from V and 6 bases from J, with 15 bases in between. The germline gives CDR1 SNHLY, CDR2 FYNNEI. This CDR3 has 16 residues.

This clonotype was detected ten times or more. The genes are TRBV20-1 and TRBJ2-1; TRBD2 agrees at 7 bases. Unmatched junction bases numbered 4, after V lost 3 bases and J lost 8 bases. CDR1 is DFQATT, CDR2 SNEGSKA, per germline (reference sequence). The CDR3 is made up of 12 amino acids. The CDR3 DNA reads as TGCAGTGCTAGTAGACTAGCTTATGAGCAGTTCTTC. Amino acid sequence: CSASRLAYEQFF.

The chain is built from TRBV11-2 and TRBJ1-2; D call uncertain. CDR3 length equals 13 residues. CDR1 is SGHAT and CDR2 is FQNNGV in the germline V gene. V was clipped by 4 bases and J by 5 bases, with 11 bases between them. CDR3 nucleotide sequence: TGTGCCAGCAGCTCCGGGGTATCGTATGGCTACACCTTC. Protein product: CASSSGVSYGYTF.

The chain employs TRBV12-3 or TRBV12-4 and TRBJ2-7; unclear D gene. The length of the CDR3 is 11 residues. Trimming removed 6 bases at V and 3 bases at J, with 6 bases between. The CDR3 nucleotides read TGTGCCAGCAGCTACATCTACGAGCAGTACTTC. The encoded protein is CASSYIYEQYF.

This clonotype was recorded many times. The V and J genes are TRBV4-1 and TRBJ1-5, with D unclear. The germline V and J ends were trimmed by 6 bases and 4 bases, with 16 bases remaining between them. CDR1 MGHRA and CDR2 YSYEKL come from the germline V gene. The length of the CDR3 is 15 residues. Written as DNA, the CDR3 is TGCGCCAGCAGGCCCGGGAGCCTAGGGAATCAGCCCCAGCATTTT. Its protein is CASRPGSLGNQPQHF.

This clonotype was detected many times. The CDR3 sequence is CASSLLQDNSPLHF. CDR3 DNA sequence: TGTGCCAGCAGCTTATTACAGGATAATTCACCCCTCCACTTT. The V and J genes are TRBV7-9 and TRBJ1-6, with D possibly being TRBD1 (5 bases). CDR3 length: 14 amino acids. V lost 2 bases, J lost 5 bases, and 7 bases lay in between. Germline lookup yields CDR1 SEHNR and CDR2 FQNEAQ (reference sequence).

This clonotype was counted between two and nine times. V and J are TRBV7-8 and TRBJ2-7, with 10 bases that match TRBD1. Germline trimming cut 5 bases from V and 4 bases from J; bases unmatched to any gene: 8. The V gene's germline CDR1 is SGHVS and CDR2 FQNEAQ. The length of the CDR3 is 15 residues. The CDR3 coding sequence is TGTGCCAGCAGCAGGCCGGGACAGGGGTTTTACGAGCAGTACTTC. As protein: CASSRPGQGFYEQYF.

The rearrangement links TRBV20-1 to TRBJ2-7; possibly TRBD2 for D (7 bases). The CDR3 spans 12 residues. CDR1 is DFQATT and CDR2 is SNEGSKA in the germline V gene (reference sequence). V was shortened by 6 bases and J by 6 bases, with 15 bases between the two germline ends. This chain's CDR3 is CSANRGGGEQYF. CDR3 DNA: TGCAGTGCCAATAGGGGGGGCGGCGAGCAGTACTTC.

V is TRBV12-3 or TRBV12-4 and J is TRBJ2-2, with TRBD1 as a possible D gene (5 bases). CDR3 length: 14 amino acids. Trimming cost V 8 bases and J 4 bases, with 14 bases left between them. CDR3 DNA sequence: TGTGCCAGCGGGGCGGATCGCAGCACCGGGGAGCTGTTTTTT. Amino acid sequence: CASGADRSTGELFF.

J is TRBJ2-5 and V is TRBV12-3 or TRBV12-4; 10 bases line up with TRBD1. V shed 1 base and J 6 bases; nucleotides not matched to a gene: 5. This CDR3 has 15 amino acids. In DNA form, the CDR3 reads TGTGCCAGCAGTTTAGGGGACAGGGGTCGGCAGACCCAGTACTTC. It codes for CASSLGDRGRQTQYF.

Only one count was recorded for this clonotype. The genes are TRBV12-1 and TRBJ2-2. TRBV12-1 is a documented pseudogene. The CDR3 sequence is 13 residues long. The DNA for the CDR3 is TGTGCCAGCAGCCTCGATGAGACCGGGGAGCTGTTTTTT. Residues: CASSLDETGELFF.

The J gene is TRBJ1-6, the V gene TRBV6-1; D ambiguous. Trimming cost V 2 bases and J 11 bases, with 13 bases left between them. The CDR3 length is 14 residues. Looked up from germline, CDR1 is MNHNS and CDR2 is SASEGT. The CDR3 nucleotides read TGTGCCAGCAGTGAATGGGCCGGGATAACACCCCTCCACTTT. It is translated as CASSEWAGITPLHF.

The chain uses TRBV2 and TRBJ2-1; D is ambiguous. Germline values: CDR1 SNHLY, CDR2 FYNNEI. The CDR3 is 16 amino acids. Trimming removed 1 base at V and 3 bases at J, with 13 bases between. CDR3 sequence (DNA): TGTGCCAGCAGTGAAGATAGGACCTTACACTACAATGAGCAGTTCTTC. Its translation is CASSEDRTLHYNEQFF.

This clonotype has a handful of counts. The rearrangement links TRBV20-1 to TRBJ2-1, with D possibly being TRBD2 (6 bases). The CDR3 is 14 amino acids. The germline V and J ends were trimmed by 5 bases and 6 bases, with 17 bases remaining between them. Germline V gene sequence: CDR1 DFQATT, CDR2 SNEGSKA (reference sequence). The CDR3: CSAGHGGPGNEQFF. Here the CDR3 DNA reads TGCAGTGCTGGTCACGGGGGTCCCGGCAATGAGCAGTTCTTC.

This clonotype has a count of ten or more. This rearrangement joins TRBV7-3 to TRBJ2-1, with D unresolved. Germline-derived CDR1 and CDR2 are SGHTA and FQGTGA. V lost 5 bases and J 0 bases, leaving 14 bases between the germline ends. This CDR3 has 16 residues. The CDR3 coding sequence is TGTGCCAGCAGCACCAGGCCCGCGGCCTCCTACAATGAGCAGTTCTTC. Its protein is CASSTRPAASYNEQFF.

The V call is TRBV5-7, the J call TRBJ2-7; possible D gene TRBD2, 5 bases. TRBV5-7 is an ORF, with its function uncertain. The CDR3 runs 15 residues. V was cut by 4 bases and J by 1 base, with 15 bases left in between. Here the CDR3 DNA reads TGTGCCAGCAGCCGATTAGGGAGCGATTCCTACGAGCAGTACTTC. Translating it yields CASSRLGSDSYEQYF.

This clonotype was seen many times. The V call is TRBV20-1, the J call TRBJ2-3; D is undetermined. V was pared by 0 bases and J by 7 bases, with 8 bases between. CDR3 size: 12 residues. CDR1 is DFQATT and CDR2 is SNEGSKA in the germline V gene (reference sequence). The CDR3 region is CSARDRWHTQYF. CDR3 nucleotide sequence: TGCAGTGCTAGAGATAGATGGCATACGCAGTATTTT.

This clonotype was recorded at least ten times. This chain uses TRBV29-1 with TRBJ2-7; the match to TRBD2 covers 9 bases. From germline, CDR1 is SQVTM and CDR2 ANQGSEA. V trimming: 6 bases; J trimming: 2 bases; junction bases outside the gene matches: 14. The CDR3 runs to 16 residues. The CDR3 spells CSVEEPGLAGTYEQYF. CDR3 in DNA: TGCAGCGTAGAGGAACCGGGACTAGCAGGGACCTACGAGCAGTACTTC.

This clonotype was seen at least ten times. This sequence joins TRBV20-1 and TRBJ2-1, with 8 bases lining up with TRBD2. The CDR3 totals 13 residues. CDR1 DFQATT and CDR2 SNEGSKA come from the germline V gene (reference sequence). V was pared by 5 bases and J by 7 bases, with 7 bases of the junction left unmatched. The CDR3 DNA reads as TGCAGTGCTCGCGTAGCGGGGATGAATGAGCAGTTCTTC. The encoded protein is CSARVAGMNEQFF.

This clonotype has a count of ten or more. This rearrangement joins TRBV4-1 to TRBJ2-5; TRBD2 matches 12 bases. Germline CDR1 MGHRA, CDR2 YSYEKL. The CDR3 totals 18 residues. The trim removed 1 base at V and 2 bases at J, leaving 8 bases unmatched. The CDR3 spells CASSQGPSGGAGQETQYF. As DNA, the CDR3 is TGCGCCAGCAGCCAAGGTCCTAGCGGGGGGGCCGGTCAAGAGACCCAGTACTTC.

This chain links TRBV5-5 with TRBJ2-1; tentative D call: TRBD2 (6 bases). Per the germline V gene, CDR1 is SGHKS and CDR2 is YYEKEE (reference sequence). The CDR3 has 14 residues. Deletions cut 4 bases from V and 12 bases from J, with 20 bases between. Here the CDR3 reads CASSGPGLLPVQFF. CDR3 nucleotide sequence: TGTGCCAGCAGCGGACCGGGACTCTTACCGGTGCAGTTCTTC.

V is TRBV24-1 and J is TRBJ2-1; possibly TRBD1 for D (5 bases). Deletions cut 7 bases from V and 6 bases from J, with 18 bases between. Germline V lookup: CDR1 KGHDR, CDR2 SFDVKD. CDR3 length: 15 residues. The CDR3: CATSQRKGAANEQFF. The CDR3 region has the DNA TGTGCCACCAGCCAACGTAAAGGGGCAGCCAATGAGCAGTTCTTC.

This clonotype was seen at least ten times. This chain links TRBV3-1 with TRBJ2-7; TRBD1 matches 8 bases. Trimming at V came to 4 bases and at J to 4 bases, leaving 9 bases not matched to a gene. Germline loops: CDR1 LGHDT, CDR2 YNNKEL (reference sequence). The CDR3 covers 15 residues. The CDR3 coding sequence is TGTGCCAGCAGCCCAATCGGACAGGGATATTACGAGCAGTACTTC. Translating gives CASSPIGQGYYEQYF.